The rows below give T cell receptor beta chains drawn from one sample of a study of cytomegalovirus exposure and HLA in healthy donors. Repertoires were generated with immunoSEQ multiplex PCR, while TCRdb's copy carries only in-frame clones and drops some. This sample has about 90,000 clones, with approximately 78% found just once. Sequencing used PBMCs. Receptor source: a middle-aged woman in good health and CMV-seropositive. Both conserved end residues are part of each CDR3. Fields, in order: J gene, D gene, V gene, clone size, CDR3 protein, CDR3 DNA. D genes are given only for firm matches. Clone size is not always given. Where it is, it says once, few, many or a class for expanded clones.

TRBJ2-7	TRBD2	TRBV15	-	CATSRDLAEGYEQYF	TGTGCCACCAGCAGAGATCTAGCGGAGGGCTACGAGCAGTACTTC
TRBJ1-1	-	TRBV18	-	CASPFGQLNTEAFF	TGTGCCAGCCCCTTCGGACAGTTGAACACTGAAGCTTTCTTT
TRBJ2-2	-	TRBV5-1	medium-sized	CASSLGDTNTGELFF	TGCGCCAGCAGCCTAGGGGACACGAACACCGGGGAGCTGTTTTTT
TRBJ1-6	-	TRBV7-2	few	CASSLEGTNNSPLHF	TGTGCCAGCAGCTTAGAGGGGACAAATAATTCACCCCTCCACTTT
TRBJ2-1	TRBD2	TRBV7-6	-	CASSLALTSLTYNEQFF	TGTGCCAGCAGCTTAGCCCTGACTAGCCTGACATACAATGAGCAGTTCTTC
TRBJ1-1	-	TRBV4-1	few	CASSQDGGNTEAFF	TGCGCCAGCAGCCAAGATGGAGGGAACACTGAAGCTTTCTTT
TRBJ2-7	-	TRBV7-2	-	CASSMGVSYEQYF	TGTGCCAGCAGCATGGGCGTTTCCTACGAGCAGTACTTC
TRBJ2-7	TRBD1	TRBV29-1	-	CSVGRGQGTSYEQYF	TGCAGCGTTGGGAGGGGACAGGGAACCTCCTACGAGCAGTACTTC
TRBJ2-7	-	TRBV7-6	-	CASSPLAGTLYEQYF	TGTGCCAGCAGCCCATTGGCGGGAACCCTCTACGAGCAGTACTTC
TRBJ2-5	-	TRBV5-8	-	CASTKGVQRGQETQYF	TGTGCCAGCACCAAGGGGGTGCAGAGGGGACAAGAGACCCAGTACTTC
TRBJ2-2	TRBD2	TRBV6-5	-	CASRGGTSNGELFF	TGTGCCAGCAGAGGCGGGACTAGCAACGGGGAGCTGTTTTTT
TRBJ1-2	-	TRBV2	-	CASSVVGGTYGYTF	TGTGCCAGCAGTGTGGTCGGGGGTACCTATGGCTACACCTTC